The entry below gives a single TCR beta chain sequence along with its context. The antigen remains unidentified. This entry comes from a study of OX40 agonist ivuxolimab in advanced cancers. Findings of the study overall: Expanded clones were, on average, more numerous among CD8+ T cells than CD4+. Among the lowest levels of clonal expansion were found in partial responders at 0.1-3.0 mg/kg.

Libraries were prepared by immunoSEQ multiplex PCR; TCRdb keeps only in-frame clonotypes and omits some of them. Among approximately 90,000 clones listed, roughly nine tenths were seen once. The germline CDR1 and CDR2 sequences are MDHEN and SYDVKM. V lost 6 bases and J 5 bases, leaving 19 bases between the germline ends. The length of the CDR3 is 15 residues. The chain links TRBV28 to TRBJ1-2; no reliable D call. The specimen comprised CD4+ or CD8+ T cells sorted from blood, sampled in a trial of the OX40 agonist ivuxolimab. The source is an adult with an advanced solid tumor such as melanoma, head and neck, liver or kidney cancer. The CDR3 region is CASRLDMGPPYGYTF. The CDR3, as DNA: TGTGCCAGCAGACTAGACATGGGTCCTCCTTATGGCTACACCTTC.